The next 30 T cell receptor beta chains were all read from a single sample in a study of blood T cell repertoires in COVID-19. Only in-frame clones appear in the TCRdb table, and some are missing; sequencing was by immunoSEQ multiplex PCR. The data contain roughly 340,000 clones, around 91% of them singletons. Sequenced input: peripheral blood. These receptors were taken from a woman between 18 and 29 years old who had recovered from COVID-19.

V is TRBV11-3 and J is TRBJ2-3, with 9 bases lining up with TRBD1. CDR1 is SGHNT and CDR2 is YENEEA in the germline V gene. V gave up 4 bases and J gave up 1 base; unmatched junction bases: 6. There are 16 residues in the CDR3. The CDR3 DNA sequence: TGTGCCAGCAGCTCTGGACAGGGGCTTGGCACAGATACGCAGTATTTT. It codes for CASSSGQGLGTDTQYF. Full variable domain (remainder filled in from reference TRBV11-3 and TRBJ2-3): EAGVVQSPRYKIIEKKQPVAFWCNPISGHNTLYWYLQNLGQGPELLIRYENEEAVDDSQLPKDRFSAERLKGVDSTLKIQPAELGDSAVYLCASSSGQGLGTDTQYFGPGTRLTVL.

This chain uses TRBV28 with TRBJ2-1; 13 nucleotides line up with TRBD2. The trim removed 1 base at V and 7 bases at J, leaving 1 base unmatched. Looked up from germline, CDR1 is MDHEN and CDR2 is SYDVKM. The CDR3 extends over 15 amino acids. CDR3 amino acids: CASSLSTSGRNEQFF. The CDR3 nucleotides are TGTGCCAGCAGTTTATCGACTAGCGGGAGGAATGAGCAGTTCTTC.

J is TRBJ1-5 and V is TRBV19; 11 bases align to TRBD1. V lost 8 bases, J lost 6 bases, and 6 bases stayed unmatched. The length of the CDR3 is 14 residues. The V gene's germline CDR1 is LNHDA and CDR2 SQIVND (reference sequence). CDR3 region: CASRWGTGGQPQHF. CDR3 in DNA: TGTGCCAGTCGATGGGGGACAGGGGGTCAGCCCCAGCATTTT.

The CDR3 protein is CASSLVGSSYNEQFF. The DNA of the CDR3 is TGCGCCAGCAGCTTGGTGGGGAGCTCCTACAATGAGCAGTTCTTC. The chain recombines TRBV5-1 with TRBJ2-1; TRBD2 is a possible D gene (5 bases). This CDR3 contains 15 residues. V dropped 0 bases and J dropped 0 bases, with 7 bases sitting between them. Germline loops: CDR1 SGHRS, CDR2 YFSETQ. The whole variable domain, filled in from reference TRBV5-1 and TRBJ2-1, reads KAGVTQTPRYLIKTRGQQVTLSCSPISGHRSVSWYQQTPGQGLQFLFEYFSETQRNKGNFPGRFSGRQFSNSRSEMNVSTLELGDSALYLCASSLVGSSYNEQFFGPGTRLTVL.

V gene TRBV27 combines with J gene TRBJ2-7; D unresolved. Germline values: CDR1 MNHEY, CDR2 SMNVEV (reference sequence). The CDR3 spans 12 residues. V shed 5 bases and J shed 1 base, with 6 bases lying between them. The CDR3 nucleotides are TGTGCCAGCAGTCCCCCGTCCTACGAGCAGTACGTC. It specifies CASSPPSYEQYV.

This chain connects TRBV3-1 (or the pseudogene TRBV3-2) to TRBJ2-5, with 7 bases matching TRBD1. Trimming took 4 bases from V and 4 from J; bases not matched to a gene: 3. CDR3 size: 13 residues. CDR1 LGHDT and CDR2 YNNKEL come from the germline V gene (reference sequence). The CDR3 DNA reads TGTGCCAGCAGCCGGACAGGAGGAGAGACCCAGTACTTC. Translated, it gives CASSRTGGETQYF.

The chain joins TRBV7-2 to TRBJ2-1; D unresolved. With 2 bases removed from V and 9 bases from J, the gap between germline ends came to 11 bases. The CDR3 sequence is 13 residues long. Germline V gene sequence: CDR1 SGHTA, CDR2 FQGNSA. The CDR3 region has the DNA TGTGCCAGCAGCTTACCTAGTATGGGTGAGCAGTTCTTC. Translation: CASSLPSMGEQFF.

V is TRBV14 and J is TRBJ1-4, with 9 bases matching TRBD1. J lost 10 bases, V lost 8 bases, and 11 bases had no gene match. Germline V gene lookup returns CDR1 SGHDN and CDR2 FVKESK. The CDR3 covers 14 residues. Written as DNA, the CDR3 is TGTGCCAGCTCAACCGGGACAGGGAGAGCAAAACTGTTTTTT. Translating it yields CASSTGTGRAKLFF.

The V and J genes are TRBV5-4 and TRBJ2-3; 9 nucleotides align to TRBD2. The ends lost 4 bases at V and 1 base at J; junction bases unmatched: 7. Germline V lookup: CDR1 SGHNT, CDR2 YYREEE (reference sequence). The CDR3 runs 16 residues. CDR3 DNA: TGTGCCAGCAGCCAAAGAGTAGCGGGAGGCACAGATACGCAGTATTTT. Protein: CASSQRVAGGTDTQYF.

The V call is TRBV24-1, the J call TRBJ2-1; 10 bases align to TRBD2. Germline values: CDR1 KGHDR, CDR2 SFDVKD. V was pared by 4 bases and J by 8 bases, with 10 bases of the junction left unmatched. This CDR3 spans 16 amino acids. The CDR3 is CATSERAGGPPHEQFF. The CDR3 nucleotides read TGTGCCACCAGTGAAAGAGCGGGAGGGCCTCCCCATGAGCAGTTCTTC.

Only a few counts were recorded for this clone. The V gene is TRBV6-5, the J gene TRBJ1-1; D is perhaps TRBD1 (6 bases). The CDR3 sequence is 14 residues long. From germline, CDR1 is MNHEY and CDR2 SVGAGI. With 2 bases removed from V and 0 bases from J, the gap between germline ends came to 7 bases. Here the CDR3 reads CASSYEGVNTEAFF. CDR3 nucleotide sequence: TGTGCCAGCAGTTACGAGGGGGTGAACACTGAAGCTTTCTTT.

The chain couples TRBV6-6 to TRBJ2-3; unclear D gene. V lost 10 bases and J 3 bases, leaving 8 bases between the germline ends. The CDR3 sequence is 11 residues long. CDR1 and CDR2 (germline): MNHNY, SVGAGI (reference sequence). In nucleotides, the CDR3 is TGTGCCACCCTTTTAACAGATACGCAGTATTTT. Protein product: CATLLTDTQYF.

V is TRBV6-4 and J is TRBJ1-3; 9 bases fit TRBD1. The trim removed 8 bases at V and 0 bases at J, leaving 8 bases unmatched. Germline lookup yields CDR1 MRHNA and CDR2 SNTAGT. The CDR3 is 16 amino acids. The DNA for the CDR3 is TGTGCCAGCCTGGGGACAGGGATATTCTCTGGAAACACCATATATTTT. This codes for CASLGTGIFSGNTIYF.

The chain is built from TRBV11-2 and TRBJ2-1, with TRBD2 matching over 10 bases. Germline CDR1 is SGHAT and CDR2 is FQNNGV. V shed 5 bases, J shed 12 bases, and the junction held 13 bases outside the gene matches. This CDR3 region has 15 residues. CDR3 nucleotide sequence: TGTGCCAGCAGCGGGGGACTAGCGTTCGGGCTTTCGCAGTTCTTC. Translated, it gives CASSGGLAFGLSQFF.

This chain uses TRBV30 with TRBJ1-5; D gene ambiguous. The germline V gene encodes CDR1 GTSNPN and CDR2 SVGIG (reference sequence). This CDR3 contains 12 residues. V was shortened by 5 bases and J by 3 bases, with 8 bases between the two germline ends. The CDR3: CAWDRANQPQHF. The DNA for the CDR3 is TGTGCCTGGGATCGCGCCAATCAGCCCCAGCATTTT.

The V gene is TRBV27, the J gene TRBJ2-5, with a tentative D call TRBD1 (5 bases). The CDR3 extends over 14 amino acids. Trimming took off 3 bases at V and 2 bases at J, with 10 bases between the two ends. Germline V gives CDR1 MNHEY, CDR2 SMNVEV (reference sequence). This CDR3 is CASSFFREQETQYF. Written as DNA, the CDR3 is TGTGCCAGCAGTTTCTTCAGGGAACAAGAGACCCAGTACTTC.

This chain connects TRBV29-1 to TRBJ1-2, with D hard to call. CDR1 is SQVTM, CDR2 ANQGSEA, per germline. The CDR3 covers 13 residues. Trimming took 3 bases from V and 4 from J, leaving 12 bases between them. For the CDR3, the DNA is TGCAGCGTTGATAGTACGCAAACCTATGGCTACACCTTC. Its translation is CSVDSTQTYGYTF.

The chain employs TRBV24-1 and TRBJ2-1; D uncertain. Per the germline V gene, CDR1 is KGHDR and CDR2 is SFDVKD. The CDR3 extends over 12 amino acids. Trimming cost V 0 bases and J 10 bases, with 6 bases left between them. The CDR3 loop reads CATSDLLWEQFF. The CDR3, as DNA: TGTGCCACCAGTGATTTGCTATGGGAGCAGTTCTTC.

This chain joins TRBV14 and TRBJ1-6; a weak D match, TRBD1 (5 bases). The CDR3 consists of 14 residues. CDR1 and CDR2 from the germline V gene are SGHDN and FVKESK. The germline V and J ends were trimmed by 0 bases and 9 bases, with 9 bases remaining between them. CDR3 bases: TGTGCCAGCAGCCAAGAAGTAGACAGTTCACCCCTCCACTTT. This encodes CASSQEVDSSPLHF.

This chain links TRBV6-5 with TRBJ1-2; D not certain. V lost 4 bases to trimming and J lost 2 bases, with 8 bases between them. Per germline, CDR1 MNHEY and CDR2 SVGAGI. The CDR3 consists of 13 residues. The CDR3 here is CASSFDSNYGYTF. The CDR3 nucleotides read TGTGCCAGCAGTTTTGACTCCAACTATGGCTACACCTTC.

The genes are TRBV27 and TRBJ1-1; D gene ambiguous. CDR3 size: 13 residues. V was trimmed by 3 bases and J by 6 bases, leaving 11 bases between them. The germline gives CDR1 MNHEY, CDR2 SMNVEV (reference sequence). The CDR3 region has the DNA TGTGCCAGCAGTTTGAAGAGGATGGCTGAAGCTTTCTTT. Protein: CASSLKRMAEAFF.

The rearrangement links TRBV5-1 to TRBJ1-3; 8 bases align to TRBD1. Looked up from germline, CDR1 is SGHRS and CDR2 is YFSETQ. There are 16 residues in the CDR3. Trimming cost V 4 bases and J 1 base; bases outside gene matches: 7. CDR3 sequence reads: CASSPAQGASGNTIYF. The DNA of the CDR3 is TGCGCCAGCAGCCCGGCGCAGGGGGCGTCTGGAAACACCATATATTTT.

This clone has only one observation. The rearrangement joins TRBV6-5 to TRBJ1-2; TRBD1 agrees at 9 bases. The V gene end was trimmed by 6 bases and the J gene end by 2 bases; junction bases not matched to a gene: 7. Germline V gene data show CDR1 as MNHEY and CDR2 as SVGAGI. CDR3 length: 15 residues. The CDR3 DNA reads as TGTGCCAGCAGCCGACCCGGGACAGGGAACTATGGCTACACCTTC. This codes for CASSRPGTGNYGYTF.

This sequence joins TRBV7-9 and TRBJ2-7, with 7 bases matching TRBD2. The CDR3 covers 14 residues. The germline CDR1 and CDR2 sequences are SEHNR and FQNEAQ (reference sequence). The V gene end was trimmed by 2 bases and the J gene end by 3 bases; junction bases not matched to a gene: 4. Here the CDR3 reads CASSLLAVNYEQYV. Here the CDR3 DNA reads TGTGCCAGCAGCTTACTAGCGGTTAACTACGAGCAGTACGTC.

A single count supports this clone. The chain is built from TRBV3-1 (or the pseudogene TRBV3-2) and TRBJ1-2; 7 positions agree with TRBD1. Germline V gene sequence: CDR1 LGHDT, CDR2 YNNKEL (reference sequence). The CDR3 is 13 amino acids. V was pared by 3 bases and J by 7 bases, with 5 bases of the junction left unmatched. CDR3 loop: CASSQGNRGGYTF. CDR3 coding DNA: TGTGCCAGCAGCCAGGGAAACAGGGGTGGCTACACCTTC.

The gene calls are TRBV7-7 and TRBJ2-1, with D possibly TRBD2 on 6 matching bases. The CDR3 runs 15 residues. The ends were cut back, 1 base at V and 2 bases at J, with 9 bases in the middle. Germline CDR1 SSHAT, CDR2 FNYEAQ (reference sequence). The CDR3 sequence is CASSLDSGPYNEQFF. The DNA for the CDR3 is TGTGCCAGCAGCTTAGATAGCGGCCCCTACAATGAGCAGTTCTTC.

This chain links TRBV5-1 with TRBJ1-1; 10 bases fit TRBD1. The CDR3 is 15 residues long. Germline-derived CDR1 and CDR2 are SGHRS and YFSETQ. J was trimmed by 1 base and V by 4 bases; bases with no gene match: 4. CDR3 nucleotides: TGCGCCAGCAGCCAGACAGGGGGCTCGAACACTGAAGCTTTCTTT. Translation: CASSQTGGSNTEAFF.

Remarks on this clone: The sample holds other DNA sequences that translate to the same CDR3. J is TRBJ1-2 and V is TRBV11-2, with 9 bases fitting TRBD1. This CDR3 is built from 14 residues. Trimming cost V 5 bases and J 4 bases; bases outside gene matches: 5. Germline values: CDR1 SGHAT, CDR2 FQNNGV. The CDR3 DNA sequence: TGTGCCAGCAGCACTGGACAGGGGATCTATGGCTACACCTTC. Translation: CASSTGQGIYGYTF.

This clone has just one count. This sample also contains other DNA sequences that code for the same CDR3. V gene TRBV27 combines with J gene TRBJ1-1, with 10 bases matching TRBD1. Trimming at V came to 2 bases and at J to 3 bases, leaving 3 bases not matched to a gene. The CDR3 is 15 amino acids. Per germline, CDR1 MNHEY and CDR2 SMNVEV (reference sequence). CDR3 coding DNA: TGTGCCAGCAGTTTAACGGACAGGGGGGACACTGAAGCTTTCTTT. This sequence encodes CASSLTDRGDTEAFF.

The CDR3 protein is CASSRFTGNTEAFF. The CDR3 nucleotides read TGTGCCAGCAGTCGATTCACAGGGAACACTGAAGCTTTCTTT. The chain couples TRBV2 to TRBJ1-1; possibly TRBD1 for D (5 bases). The CDR3 runs to 14 residues. Germline V CDR1 and CDR2: SNHLY, FYNNEI. Trimming took 5 bases from V and 1 from J, leaving 11 bases between them.